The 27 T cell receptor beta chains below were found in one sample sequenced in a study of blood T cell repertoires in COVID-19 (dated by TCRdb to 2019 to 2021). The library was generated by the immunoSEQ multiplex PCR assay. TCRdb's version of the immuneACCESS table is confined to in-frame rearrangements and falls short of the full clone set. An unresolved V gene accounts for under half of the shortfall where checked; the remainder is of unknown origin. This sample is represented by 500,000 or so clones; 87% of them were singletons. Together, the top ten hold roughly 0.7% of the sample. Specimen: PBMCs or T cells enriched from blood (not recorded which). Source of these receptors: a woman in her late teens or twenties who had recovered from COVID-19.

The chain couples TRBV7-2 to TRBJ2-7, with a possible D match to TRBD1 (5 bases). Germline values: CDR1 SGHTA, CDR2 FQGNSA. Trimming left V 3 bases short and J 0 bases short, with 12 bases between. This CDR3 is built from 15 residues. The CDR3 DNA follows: TGTGCCAGCAGCTTTCATGGGGCGACCTCCTACGAGCAGTACTTC. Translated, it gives CASSFHGATSYEQYF.

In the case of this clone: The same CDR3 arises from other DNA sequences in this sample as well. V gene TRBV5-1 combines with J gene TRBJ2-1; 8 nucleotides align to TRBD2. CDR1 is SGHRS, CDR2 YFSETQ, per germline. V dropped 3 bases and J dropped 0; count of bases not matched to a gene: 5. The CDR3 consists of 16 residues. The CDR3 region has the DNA TGCGCCAGCAGCTCCCTGGCGGGGGGCTCCTACAATGAGCAGTTCTTC. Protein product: CASSSLAGGSYNEQFF.

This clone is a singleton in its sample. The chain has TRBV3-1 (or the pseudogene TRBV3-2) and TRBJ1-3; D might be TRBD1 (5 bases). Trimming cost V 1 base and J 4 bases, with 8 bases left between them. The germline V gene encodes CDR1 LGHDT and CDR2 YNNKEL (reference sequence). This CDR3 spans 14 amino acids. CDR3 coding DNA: TGTGCCAGCAGCCAAGTCGGGGGAGGAAACACCATATATTTT. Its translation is CASSQVGGGNTIYF.

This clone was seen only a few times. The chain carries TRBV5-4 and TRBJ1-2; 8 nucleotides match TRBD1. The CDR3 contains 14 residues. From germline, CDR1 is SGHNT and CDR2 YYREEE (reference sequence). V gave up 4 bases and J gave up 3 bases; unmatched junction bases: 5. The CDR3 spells CASSLGTGDYGYTF. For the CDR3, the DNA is TGTGCCAGCAGCCTCGGGACAGGAGACTATGGCTACACCTTC.

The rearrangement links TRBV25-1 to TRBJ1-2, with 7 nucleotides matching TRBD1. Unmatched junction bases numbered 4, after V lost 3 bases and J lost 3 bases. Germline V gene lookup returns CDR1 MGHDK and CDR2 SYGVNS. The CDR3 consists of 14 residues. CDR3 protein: CASSDPGTDYGYTF. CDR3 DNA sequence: TGTGCCAGCAGTGATCCCGGGACAGACTATGGCTACACCTTC.

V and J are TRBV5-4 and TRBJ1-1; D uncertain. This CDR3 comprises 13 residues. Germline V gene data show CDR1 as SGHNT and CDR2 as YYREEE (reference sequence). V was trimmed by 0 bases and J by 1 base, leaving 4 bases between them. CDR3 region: CASSLDRNTEAFF. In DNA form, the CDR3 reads TGTGCCAGCAGCTTGGATAGGAACACTGAAGCTTTCTTT.

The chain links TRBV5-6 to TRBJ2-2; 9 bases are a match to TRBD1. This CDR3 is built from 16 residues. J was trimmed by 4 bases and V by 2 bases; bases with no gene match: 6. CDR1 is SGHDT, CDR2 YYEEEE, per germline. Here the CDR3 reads CASSLRDRVLTGELFF. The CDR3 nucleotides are TGTGCCAGCAGCTTAAGGGACAGGGTTCTCACCGGGGAGCTGTTTTTT.

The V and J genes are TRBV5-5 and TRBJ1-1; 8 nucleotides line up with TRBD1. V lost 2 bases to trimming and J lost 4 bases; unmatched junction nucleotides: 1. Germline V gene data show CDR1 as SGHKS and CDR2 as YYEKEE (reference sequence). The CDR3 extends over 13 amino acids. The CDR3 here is CASSLQGVTEAFF. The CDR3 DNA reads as TGTGCCAGCAGCTTACAGGGGGTCACTGAAGCTTTCTTT.

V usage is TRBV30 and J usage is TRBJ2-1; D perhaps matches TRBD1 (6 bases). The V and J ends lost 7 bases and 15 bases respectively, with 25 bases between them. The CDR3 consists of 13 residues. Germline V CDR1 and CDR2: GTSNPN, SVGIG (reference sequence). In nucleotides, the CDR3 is TGTGCCTTGACCCCGGACAGCCCCTCCCTTCGGTTCTTC. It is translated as CALTPDSPSLRFF. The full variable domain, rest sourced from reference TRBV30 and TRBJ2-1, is SQTIHQWPATLVQPVGSPLSLECTVEGTSNPNLYWYRQAAGRGLQLLFYSVGIGQISSEVPQNLSASRPQDRQFILSSKKLLLSDSGFYLCALTPDSPSLRFFGPGTRLTVL.

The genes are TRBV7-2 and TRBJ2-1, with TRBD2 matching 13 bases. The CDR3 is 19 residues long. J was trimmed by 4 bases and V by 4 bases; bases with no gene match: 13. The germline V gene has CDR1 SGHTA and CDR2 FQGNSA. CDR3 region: CASSSPERTSGGPYNEQFF. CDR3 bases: TGTGCCAGCAGCTCCCCTGAAAGGACTAGCGGGGGCCCGTACAATGAGCAGTTCTTC.

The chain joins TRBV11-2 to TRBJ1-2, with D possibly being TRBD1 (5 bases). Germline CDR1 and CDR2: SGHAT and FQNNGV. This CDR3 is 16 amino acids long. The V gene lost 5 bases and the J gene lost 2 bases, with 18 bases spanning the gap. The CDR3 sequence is CASSRGDRITNYGYTF. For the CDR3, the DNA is TGTGCCAGCAGCCGGGGGGACCGGATAACAAACTATGGCTACACCTTC.

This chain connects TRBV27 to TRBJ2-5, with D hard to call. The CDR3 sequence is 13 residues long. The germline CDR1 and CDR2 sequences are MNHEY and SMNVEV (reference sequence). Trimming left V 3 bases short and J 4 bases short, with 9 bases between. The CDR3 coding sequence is TGTGCCAGCAGTTTCTCCGTCGGAGAGACCCAGTACTTC. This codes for CASSFSVGETQYF.

DNA of the CDR3: TGCAGCGTTGAAGGGGACGGGGCAGGGGGATATGGCTACACCTTC. This gives the protein CSVEGDGAGGYGYTF. This rearrangement joins TRBV29-1 to TRBJ1-2, with TRBD1 matching 7 bases. The CDR3 extends over 15 amino acids. After removal of 1 base from V and 5 bases from J, the junction contained 10 bases not matched to a gene. Per the germline V gene, CDR1 is SQVTM and CDR2 is ANQGSEA.

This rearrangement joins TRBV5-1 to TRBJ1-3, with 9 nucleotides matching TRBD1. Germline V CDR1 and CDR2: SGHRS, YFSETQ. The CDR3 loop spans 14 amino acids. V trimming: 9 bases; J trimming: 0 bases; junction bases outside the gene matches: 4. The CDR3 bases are TGCGCCACCGGGACAGGGAGCTCTGGAAACACCATATATTTT. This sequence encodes CATGTGSSGNTIYF.

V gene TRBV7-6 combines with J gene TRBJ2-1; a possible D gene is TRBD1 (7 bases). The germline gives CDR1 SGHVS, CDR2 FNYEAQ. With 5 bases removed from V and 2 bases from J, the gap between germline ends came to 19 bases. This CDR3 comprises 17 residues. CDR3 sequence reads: CASSPGVEGATYNEQFF. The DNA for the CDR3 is TGTGCCAGCAGCCCGGGGGTGGAGGGGGCGACCTACAATGAGCAGTTCTTC.

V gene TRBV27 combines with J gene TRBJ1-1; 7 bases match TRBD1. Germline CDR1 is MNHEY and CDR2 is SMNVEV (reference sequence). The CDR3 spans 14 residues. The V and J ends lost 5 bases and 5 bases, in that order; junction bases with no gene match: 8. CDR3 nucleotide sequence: TGTGCCAGCAGTCCACAGGGGCGGGGTACTGAAGCTTTCTTT. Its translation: CASSPQGRGTEAFF.

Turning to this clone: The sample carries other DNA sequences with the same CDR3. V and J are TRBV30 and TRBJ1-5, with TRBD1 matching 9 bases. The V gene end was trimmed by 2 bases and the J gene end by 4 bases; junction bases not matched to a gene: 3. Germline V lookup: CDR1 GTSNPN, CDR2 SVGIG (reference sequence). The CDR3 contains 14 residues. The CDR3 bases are TGTGCCTGGAGTTTGGACAGGGGAAATCAGCCCCAGCATTTT. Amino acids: CAWSLDRGNQPQHF.

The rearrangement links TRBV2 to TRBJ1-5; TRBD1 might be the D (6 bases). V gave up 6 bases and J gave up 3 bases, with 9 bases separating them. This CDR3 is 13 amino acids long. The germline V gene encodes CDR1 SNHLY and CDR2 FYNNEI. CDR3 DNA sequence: TGTGCCAGCAGACCAGGGGCCAATCAGCCCCAGCATTTT. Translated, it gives CASRPGANQPQHF.

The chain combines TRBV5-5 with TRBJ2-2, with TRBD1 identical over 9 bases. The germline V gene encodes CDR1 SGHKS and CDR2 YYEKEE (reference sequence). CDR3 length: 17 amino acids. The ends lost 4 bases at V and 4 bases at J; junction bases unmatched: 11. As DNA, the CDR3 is TGTGCCAGCAGCCGTACACAGGGGGCGGCGGGCACCGGGGAGCTGTTTTTT. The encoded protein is CASSRTQGAAGTGELFF.

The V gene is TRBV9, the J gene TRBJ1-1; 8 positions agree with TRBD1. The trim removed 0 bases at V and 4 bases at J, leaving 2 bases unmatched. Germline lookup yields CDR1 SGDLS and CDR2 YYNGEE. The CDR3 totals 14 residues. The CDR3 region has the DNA TGTGCCAGCAGCGTAGCAGGGGGCGCCACTGAAGCTTTCTTT. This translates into CASSVAGGATEAFF.

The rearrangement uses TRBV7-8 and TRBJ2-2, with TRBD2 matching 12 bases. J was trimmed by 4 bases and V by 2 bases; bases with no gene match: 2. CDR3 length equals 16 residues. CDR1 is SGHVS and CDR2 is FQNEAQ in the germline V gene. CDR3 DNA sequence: TGTGCCAGCAGCTTACCGGGACTAGCGGGCACCGGGGAGCTGTTTTTT. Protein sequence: CASSLPGLAGTGELFF.

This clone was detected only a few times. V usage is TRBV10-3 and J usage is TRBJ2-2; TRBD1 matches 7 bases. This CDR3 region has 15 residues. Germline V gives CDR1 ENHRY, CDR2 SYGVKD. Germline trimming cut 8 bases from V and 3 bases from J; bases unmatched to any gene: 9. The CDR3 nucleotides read TGTGCCATCGCAAGTGACAGGGCGTACACCGGGGAGCTGTTTTTT. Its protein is CAIASDRAYTGELFF.

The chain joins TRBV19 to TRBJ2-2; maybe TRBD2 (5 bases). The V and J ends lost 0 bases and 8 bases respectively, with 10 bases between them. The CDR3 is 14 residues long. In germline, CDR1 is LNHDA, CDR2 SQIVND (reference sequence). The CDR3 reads CASSIDLEGGELFF. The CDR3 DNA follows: TGTGCCAGTAGTATAGATCTTGAGGGAGGGGAGCTGTTTTTT. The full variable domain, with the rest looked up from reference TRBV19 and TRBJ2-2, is DGGITQSPKYLFRKEGQNVTLSCEQNLNHDAMYWYRQDPGQGLRLIYYSQIVNDFQKGDIAEGYSVSREKKESFPLTVTSAQKNPTAFYLCASSIDLEGGELFFGEGSRLTVL.

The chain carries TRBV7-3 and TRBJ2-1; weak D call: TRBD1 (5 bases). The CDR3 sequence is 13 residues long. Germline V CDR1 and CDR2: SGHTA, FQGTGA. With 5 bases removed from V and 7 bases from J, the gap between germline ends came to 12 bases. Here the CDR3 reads CASSPSKGNEQFF. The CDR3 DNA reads TGTGCCAGCAGCCCGTCAAAGGGGAATGAGCAGTTCTTC.

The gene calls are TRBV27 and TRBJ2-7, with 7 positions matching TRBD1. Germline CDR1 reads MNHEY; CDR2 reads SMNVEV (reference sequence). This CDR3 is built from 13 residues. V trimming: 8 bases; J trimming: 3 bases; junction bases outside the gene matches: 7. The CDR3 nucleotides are TGTGCCAGCGGATCCCGGGACAGCTACGAGCAGTACTTC. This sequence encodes CASGSRDSYEQYF.

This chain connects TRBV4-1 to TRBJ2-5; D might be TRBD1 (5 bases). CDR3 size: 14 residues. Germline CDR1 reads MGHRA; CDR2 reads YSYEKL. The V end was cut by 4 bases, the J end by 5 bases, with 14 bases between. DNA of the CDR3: TGCGCCAGCAGCCCCCCTGGGGCGAGCGAGACCCAGTACTTC. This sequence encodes CASSPPGASETQYF.

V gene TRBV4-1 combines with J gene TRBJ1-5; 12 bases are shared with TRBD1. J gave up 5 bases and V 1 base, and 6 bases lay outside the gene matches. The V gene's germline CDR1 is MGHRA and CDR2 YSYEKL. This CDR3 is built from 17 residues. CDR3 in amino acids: CASSQAIGTGGDQPQHF. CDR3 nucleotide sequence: TGCGCCAGCAGCCAAGCGATCGGGACAGGGGGCGATCAGCCCCAGCATTTT.